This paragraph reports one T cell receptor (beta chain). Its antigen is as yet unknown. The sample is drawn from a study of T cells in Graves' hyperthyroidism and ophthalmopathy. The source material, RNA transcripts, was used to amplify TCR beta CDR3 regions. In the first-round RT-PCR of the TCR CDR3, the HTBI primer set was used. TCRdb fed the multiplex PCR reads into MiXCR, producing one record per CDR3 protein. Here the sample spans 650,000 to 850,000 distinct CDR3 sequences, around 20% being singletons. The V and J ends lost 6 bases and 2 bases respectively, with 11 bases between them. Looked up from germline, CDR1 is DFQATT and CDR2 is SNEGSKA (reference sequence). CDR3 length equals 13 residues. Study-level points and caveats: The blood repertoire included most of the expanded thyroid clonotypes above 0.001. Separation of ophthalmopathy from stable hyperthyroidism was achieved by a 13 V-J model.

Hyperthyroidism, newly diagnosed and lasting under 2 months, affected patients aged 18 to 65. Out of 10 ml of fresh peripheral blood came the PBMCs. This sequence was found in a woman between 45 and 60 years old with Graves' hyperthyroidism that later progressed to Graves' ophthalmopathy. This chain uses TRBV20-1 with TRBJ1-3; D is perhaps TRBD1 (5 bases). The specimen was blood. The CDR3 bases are TGCAGTGCATTCGGGACTACTGGAAACACCATATATTTT. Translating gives CSAFGTTGNTIYF.